The T cell receptor beta chain under discussion was sequenced for a study of T-cell memory formation after mild COVID-19. This clonotype has a handful of counts. Trimming removed 6 bases at V and 3 bases at J, with 11 bases between. This CDR3 has 13 residues. CDR1 is MNHEY, CDR2 SMNVEV, per germline (reference sequence). MiXCR, run by TCRdb on the 5' RACE reads, gives a single entry per CDR3 protein. Of 100,000 to 150,000 distinct CDR3 sequences in the sample, about a sixth are singletons; the top ten hold more than 11%. The source is an adult woman who had mild COVID-19 (a few samples of this study predate the infection). Cell type and time point are not known. Material: PBMCs or a T cell subset sorted from them (not recorded which). This rearrangement joins TRBV27 to TRBJ1-2, with D uncertain. DNA for the CDR3: TGTGCCAGCAGCCTAAAGAGGGACTATGGCTACACCTTC. Protein product: CASSLKRDYGYTF.